The entry below gives a single T cell receptor beta chain sequence along with its context. These data originate in a study of blood T cell repertoires in COVID-19. Study summary: COVID-19 samples from acute and convalescent phases originated in the United States, Italy and Spain. Nucleic acid was either cDNA or gDNA, and it came from T cells, B-cell-depleted T cells, or PBMCs.

Original analysis: The assay estimated nucleated cells by amplifying reference gene primers. Only in-frame clones appear in the TCRdb table, and some are missing; sequencing was by immunoSEQ multiplex PCR. Clonal size and the V and J genes are those of that table, whereas D and trimming came from the DNA. The data contain around 300,000 clones, 70% to 90% of them singletons. This CDR3 contains 15 residues. The V segment lost 6 bases and the J segment 6 bases; nucleotides outside the gene matches: 7. Per the germline V gene, CDR1 is LGHDT and CDR2 is YNNKEL (reference sequence). This receptor was taken from a woman between 65 and 79 years old with acute or convalescent COVID-19. Material: peripheral blood. This chain uses TRBV3-1 (or the pseudogene TRBV3-2) with TRBJ1-5; 11 bases map to TRBD1. The CDR3 loop is CASSLGQGGGQPQHF. The CDR3 coding sequence is TGTGCCAGCAGTTTGGGACAGGGGGGTGGTCAGCCCCAGCATTTT.